Listed below are T cell receptor beta chains from one sample, sequenced in a study of memory CD4+ T cells and cytomegalovirus serostatus. TCRdb's copy holds only in-frame clones and misses some; the assay was immunoSEQ multiplex PCR. Of some 52,000 clones listed, roughly 72% are singletons. What was sequenced was memory CD4+ T cells from blood. Source of these receptors: an adult in good health and CMV-seronegative. Each CDR3 is given with its conserved first and last residue. The order of the fields is J gene, V gene, clone size, D gene, CDR3 protein, CDR3 DNA. D genes are given only for firm matches. Size is stated for part of the rows, as once, few or many counts, or as a class when the clone is expanded.

TRBJ1-2 TRBV6-6 - - CASSRGRAYGYTF TGTGCCAGCAGCCGGGGACGGGCCTATGGCTACACCTTC
TRBJ2-1 TRBV7-9 - - CASSPLGMRAYNEQFF TGTGCCAGCAGCCCCTTGGGCATGCGGGCCTACAATGAGCAGTTCTTC
TRBJ2-5 TRBV4-3 - TRBD2 CASSQDRAGGRKTQYF TGCGCCAGCAGCCAAGACCGAGCGGGGGGTAGGAAGACCCAGTACTTC
TRBJ2-3 TRBV10-1 once - CAINGGHFTDTQYF TGCGCCATCAATGGGGGACACTTCACAGATACGCAGTATTTT
TRBJ1-2 TRBV12-2 - - CASRLTGVYGYTF TGTGCAAGTCGCTTAACCGGAGTCTATGGCTACACCTTC
TRBJ2-2 TRBV11-2 - - CASSDRWGGELFF TGTGCCAGCAGCGACAGGTGGGGCGGGGAGCTGTTTTTT
TRBJ2-3 TRBV7-2 - - CASSSAAGIWPDTQYF TGTGCCAGCAGCTCCGCTGCCGGGATCTGGCCAGATACGCAGTATTTT
TRBJ1-1 TRBV6-4 - - CASSVTGSQTEAFF TGTGCCAGCAGTGTCACAGGGTCTCAAACTGAAGCTTTCTTT
TRBJ2-7 TRBV5-6 - - CASSLDSSQHQYF TGTGCCAGCAGCTTGGATAGCTCACAGCACCAGTACTTC
TRBJ1-6 TRBV7-9 - TRBD1 CASSLKQGVGNSPLHF TGTGCCAGCAGCCTTAAACAGGGGGTTGGTAATTCACCCCTCCACTTT
TRBJ1-5 TRBV7-3 - - CASSPTGPGQPQHF TGTGCCAGCAGCCCGACAGGACCGGGGCAGCCCCAGCATTTT
TRBJ2-1 TRBV19 - - CASSIQRIYNEQFF TGTGCCAGTAGTATTCAGCGGATATACAATGAGCAGTTCTTC
TRBJ1-1 TRBV29-1 - - CSVGQASRNTEAFF TGCAGCGTTGGGCAGGCCTCACGGAACACTGAAGCTTTCTTT
TRBJ1-3 TRBV28 - - CASSFYGRAGNTIYF TGTGCCAGCAGTTTTTATGGCAGGGCTGGAAACACCATATATTTT
TRBJ1-1 TRBV5-1 - TRBD1 CASSFNRGTTEAFF TGCGCCAGCAGCTTCAACAGGGGGACGACTGAAGCTTTCTTT
TRBJ1-2 TRBV29-1 - TRBD1 CSVEGQGGLLRTF TGCAGCGTGGAAGGACAGGGCGGCCTTCTGAGGACCTTC
TRBJ2-6 TRBV6-5 - - CASTEADGSANVLTF TGTGCCAGCACCGAAGCGGACGGTTCGGCCAACGTCCTGACTTTC
TRBJ2-3 TRBV7-2 - - CASSLSPGEDTQYF TGTGCCAGCAGCTTATCTCCAGGGGAGGATACGCAGTATTTT
TRBJ2-3 TRBV7-2 few TRBD2 CASSLASGGISTDTQYF TGTGCCAGCAGCTTAGCCAGCGGGGGGATTAGCACAGATACGCAGTATTTT
TRBJ1-1 TRBV28 - - CASSTGREAFF TGTGCCAGCAGCACAGGTCGCGAAGCTTTCTTT
TRBJ1-5 TRBV28 once - CASSPDVHSNQPQHF TGTGCCAGCAGCCCGGACGTCCATAGCAATCAGCCCCAGCATTTT
TRBJ2-3 TRBV7-9 - - CASSVTGGFSTDTQYF TGTGCCAGCAGCGTAACAGGAGGGTTTAGCACAGATACGCAGTATTTT
TRBJ1-4 TRBV11-2 - - CASSLVDRLFF TGTGCCAGCAGCTTAGTGGACAGACTGTTTTTT
TRBJ1-1 TRBV5-6 - TRBD1 CASSRDRGGLNTEAFF TGTGCCAGCAGCCGGGACAGGGGTGGTTTGAACACTGAAGCTTTCTTT
TRBJ2-3 TRBV7-2 - TRBD1 CASSLGDRESQYF TGTGCCAGCAGCTTAGGTGACAGGGAGTCGCAGTATTTT
TRBJ2-7 TRBV19 - TRBD2 CASSRRGASSSYEQYF TGTGCCAGTAGTCGGCGGGGGGCGTCAAGCTCCTACGAGCAGTACTTC
TRBJ2-5 TRBV5-1 - TRBD2 CASSWGLADQETQYF TGCGCCAGCAGCTGGGGACTAGCGGATCAAGAGACCCAGTACTTC
TRBJ2-5 TRBV7-2 - - CASSFSYKETQYF TGTGCCAGCAGCTTCTCGTATAAAGAGACCCAGTACTTC
TRBJ1-1 TRBV28 - - CASSVTVNTEAFF TGTGCCAGCAGTGTGACAGTGAACACTGAAGCTTTCTTT
TRBJ2-5 TRBV20-1 - - CSAVPQETQYF TGCAGTGCTGTACCCCAAGAGACCCAGTACTTC
TRBJ1-1 TRBV9 - - CASSVDPLWNTEAFF TGTGCCAGCAGCGTAGACCCATTATGGAACACTGAAGCTTTCTTT
TRBJ2-7 TRBV6-5 - - CASRGGRPEQYF TGTGCCAGCAGGGGGGGCCGGCCCGAGCAGTACTTC
TRBJ2-3 TRBV28 - - CASSLRGGTQYF TGTGCCAGCAGTTTAAGGGGGGGTACGCAGTATTTT
TRBJ2-1 TRBV5-1 - - CASSLAGPSAYNEQFF TGCGCCAGCAGCTTGGCCGGCCCCTCGGCCTACAATGAGCAGTTCTTC
TRBJ1-2 TRBV28 - - CASSPAVIYYGYTF TGTGCCAGCAGTCCTGCGGTTATTTACTATGGCTACACCTTC
TRBJ2-7 TRBV5-1 - - CASSFDGAPYEQYF TGCGCCAGCAGCTTCGACGGGGCCCCCTACGAGCAGTACTTC
TRBJ2-7 TRBV9 - TRBD1 CASSEGQGKPYEQYF TGTGCCAGCAGCGAAGGACAGGGGAAGCCCTACGAGCAGTACTTC
TRBJ2-1 TRBV19 - TRBD2 CASSMFSGGYNEQFF TGTGCCAGTAGTATGTTTAGCGGGGGATACAATGAGCAGTTCTTC
TRBJ2-7 TRBV5-1 - - CASSLVDVSASAYEQYF TGCGCCAGCAGCTTGGTGGATGTTTCGGCTAGCGCTTACGAGCAGTACTTC
TRBJ2-2 TRBV27 - - CASSYPPTVGAGELFF TGTGCCAGCAGTTATCCCCCGACAGTCGGCGCCGGGGAGCTGTTTTTT
TRBJ1-2 TRBV7-2 - - CASSDAAEITGYTF TGTGCCAGCAGCGACGCGGCAGAGATTACAGGCTACACCTTC
TRBJ2-7 TRBV28 - - CASNLRDLRRDEQYF TGTGCCAGCAACCTCAGGGACCTCCGGAGGGACGAGCAGTACTTC
TRBJ2-2 TRBV5-4 - TRBD1 CASSPPQGAPGELFF TGTGCCAGCAGTCCCCCACAGGGGGCCCCCGGGGAGCTGTTTTTT
TRBJ2-7 TRBV6-5 - - CASHGSPGAEQYF TGTGCCAGCCACGGGTCCCCTGGTGCAGAGCAGTACTTC
TRBJ2-1 TRBV13 - - CASSLYGSGDNEQFF TGTGCCAGCAGCTTATATGGTAGCGGAGACAATGAGCAGTTCTTC
TRBJ1-1 TRBV28 few TRBD1 CATETGAMNTEAFF TGTGCCACCGAGACAGGGGCTATGAACACTGAAGCTTTCTTT
TRBJ1-2 TRBV6-5 - - CAVLKDSRSGGYTF TGTGCCGTTTTAAAGGACAGTCGTTCGGGAGGCTACACCTTC
TRBJ1-1 TRBV2 - - CASKGNTEAFF TGTGCCAGCAAGGGAAACACTGAAGCTTTCTTT
TRBJ2-1 TRBV5-8 - TRBD2 CASSRGTSGSNSYNEQFF TGTGCCAGCAGCCGCGGGACTAGCGGGAGTAATTCCTACAATGAGCAGTTCTTC
TRBJ2-3 TRBV7-2 - - CASSSSSTDTQYF TGTGCCAGCAGCTCCTCCAGCACAGATACGCAGTATTTT
TRBJ2-3 TRBV19 - - CASSITFPDTQYF TGTGCCAGTAGTATCACTTTTCCAGATACGCAGTATTTT